This T cell receptor beta chain appears in the sequencing data of a study of CD8+ T cells in alopecia areata. Whole-study context: Twice daily, treated patients received 5 to 10 mg of oral tofacitinib. Tofacitinib lasted 6 to 18 months, then 6 months off drug. Study-wide results and limits: Shared TCR sequences were less clear between patients than in mice, possibly partly from HLA diversity.

Concerning this clone itself: The antigen is not known.

Reverse transcribed after extraction, RNA yielded cDNA as the sequencing template. Here immunoSEQ multiplex PCR was the method, and the copy in TCRdb shows in-frame clones only, minus some. The data hold 130,000 to 150,000 clones, with around four fifths observed a single time. Specified treatment: oral pan-JAK inhibitor, 5-10 mg twice daily. The CDR3 runs 18 residues. Germline CDR1 is MGHRA and CDR2 is YSYEKL. The trim removed 2 bases at V and 0 bases at J, leaving 12 bases unmatched. This material consisted of CD8+ T cells sorted from blood, taken at week 4, from a patient treated with tofacitinib. This sequence joins TRBV4-1 and TRBJ2-7, with 8 bases aligning to TRBD2. The receptor was isolated from a human donor with alopecia areata. CDR3 sequence reads: CASSQRAGGLELSYEQYF. For the CDR3, the DNA is TGCGCCAGCAGCCAACGGGCGGGGGGCCTCGAGCTCTCCTACGAGCAGTACTTC.